The T cell receptor (beta chain) described here comes from a study of tumor-infiltrating lymphocytes in primary liver carcinoma. The CDR3 contains 14 residues. The germline gives CDR1 DFQATT, CDR2 SNEGSKA (reference sequence). It was from around 20-30 mg of unsorted bulk tissue that RNA and DNA were co-extracted. Over 75% viable tumor cells were present in every tumor sample. Starting material of approximately 500 ng total RNA yielded TCR beta cDNA via a constant-region primer. Slightly modified ARM-PCR, run as three nested multiplex PCR rounds, produced the TCR beta libraries. Investigators reported that the first two PCR rounds, at 10 cycles each, used TRBV1-TRBV30 forward primers with a C-beta reverse primer. Using its own MiXCR run on the multiplex PCR reads, TCRdb lists one record per CDR3 protein. Of 45,000 to 55,000 distinct CDR3 sequences listed, roughly 70% are singletons. Notes on this clonotype: The junction and the germline gene differ at one end; a read error may be behind it.

V and J are TRBV20-1 and TRBJ2-1, with D unresolved. The source material was liver tumor tissue from sampling region 5. As to subset: tumor region T5, tumor centre. The clonotype originates from a man aged 40-49 years with primary liver carcinoma and hepatitis B virus infection. The CDR3 region has the DNA TGCAGTGCTAGGGGTCTAGAATCCTACAATGAGCAGTCCTTC. It codes for CSARGLESYNEQSF.